One and the same sample provided the 3 T cell receptor beta chains below, sequenced in a study of blood T cells in healthy people across ages. Combining a sample-barcoded 5' primer with a J-beta primer mix, a second PCR ran for roughly 7 to 12 cycles. TCRdb passed the 5' RACE reads through MiXCR, listing each CDR3 protein once. The repertoire includes about 590,000 distinct CDR3 sequences, 25% to 35% of them detected once, and roughly 14% sits in the top ten. Sequencing used blood. These receptor sequences come from a woman at least 80 years old in good health.

In this sample, this clonotype turned up many times. The rearrangement uses TRBV20-1 and TRBJ2-7; D unresolved. Germline CDR1 and CDR2: DFQATT and SNEGSKA (reference sequence). The CDR3 runs 12 residues. Trimming removed 0 bases from V and 6 bases from J, with 9 bases in between. The CDR3 DNA sequence: TGCAGTGCTAGAGAGGGGTTTTCCGAGCAGTACTTC. Its protein is CSAREGFSEQYF.

This clonotype was seen at least ten times. This rearrangement joins TRBV6-2 or TRBV6-3 to TRBJ1-2; unclear D gene. The V gene lost 4 bases and the J gene lost 3 bases, with 9 bases spanning the gap. Germline V CDR1 and CDR2: MNHEY, SVGEGT. The CDR3 covers 13 residues. CDR3 amino acids: CASSSTEYYGYTF. In DNA form, the CDR3 reads TGTGCCAGCAGTTCAACGGAATACTATGGCTACACCTTC.

This clonotype was observed at least ten times. The chain carries TRBV6-2 or TRBV6-3 and TRBJ2-1; D is unresolved. CDR1 and CDR2 from the germline V gene are MNHEY and SVGEGT. Trimming cost V 8 bases and J 3 bases, with 14 bases left between them. The CDR3 runs to 14 residues. This CDR3 reads CASRTPGFYNEQFF. Here the CDR3 DNA reads TGTGCCAGCCGCACCCCGGGTTTCTACAATGAGCAGTTCTTC.